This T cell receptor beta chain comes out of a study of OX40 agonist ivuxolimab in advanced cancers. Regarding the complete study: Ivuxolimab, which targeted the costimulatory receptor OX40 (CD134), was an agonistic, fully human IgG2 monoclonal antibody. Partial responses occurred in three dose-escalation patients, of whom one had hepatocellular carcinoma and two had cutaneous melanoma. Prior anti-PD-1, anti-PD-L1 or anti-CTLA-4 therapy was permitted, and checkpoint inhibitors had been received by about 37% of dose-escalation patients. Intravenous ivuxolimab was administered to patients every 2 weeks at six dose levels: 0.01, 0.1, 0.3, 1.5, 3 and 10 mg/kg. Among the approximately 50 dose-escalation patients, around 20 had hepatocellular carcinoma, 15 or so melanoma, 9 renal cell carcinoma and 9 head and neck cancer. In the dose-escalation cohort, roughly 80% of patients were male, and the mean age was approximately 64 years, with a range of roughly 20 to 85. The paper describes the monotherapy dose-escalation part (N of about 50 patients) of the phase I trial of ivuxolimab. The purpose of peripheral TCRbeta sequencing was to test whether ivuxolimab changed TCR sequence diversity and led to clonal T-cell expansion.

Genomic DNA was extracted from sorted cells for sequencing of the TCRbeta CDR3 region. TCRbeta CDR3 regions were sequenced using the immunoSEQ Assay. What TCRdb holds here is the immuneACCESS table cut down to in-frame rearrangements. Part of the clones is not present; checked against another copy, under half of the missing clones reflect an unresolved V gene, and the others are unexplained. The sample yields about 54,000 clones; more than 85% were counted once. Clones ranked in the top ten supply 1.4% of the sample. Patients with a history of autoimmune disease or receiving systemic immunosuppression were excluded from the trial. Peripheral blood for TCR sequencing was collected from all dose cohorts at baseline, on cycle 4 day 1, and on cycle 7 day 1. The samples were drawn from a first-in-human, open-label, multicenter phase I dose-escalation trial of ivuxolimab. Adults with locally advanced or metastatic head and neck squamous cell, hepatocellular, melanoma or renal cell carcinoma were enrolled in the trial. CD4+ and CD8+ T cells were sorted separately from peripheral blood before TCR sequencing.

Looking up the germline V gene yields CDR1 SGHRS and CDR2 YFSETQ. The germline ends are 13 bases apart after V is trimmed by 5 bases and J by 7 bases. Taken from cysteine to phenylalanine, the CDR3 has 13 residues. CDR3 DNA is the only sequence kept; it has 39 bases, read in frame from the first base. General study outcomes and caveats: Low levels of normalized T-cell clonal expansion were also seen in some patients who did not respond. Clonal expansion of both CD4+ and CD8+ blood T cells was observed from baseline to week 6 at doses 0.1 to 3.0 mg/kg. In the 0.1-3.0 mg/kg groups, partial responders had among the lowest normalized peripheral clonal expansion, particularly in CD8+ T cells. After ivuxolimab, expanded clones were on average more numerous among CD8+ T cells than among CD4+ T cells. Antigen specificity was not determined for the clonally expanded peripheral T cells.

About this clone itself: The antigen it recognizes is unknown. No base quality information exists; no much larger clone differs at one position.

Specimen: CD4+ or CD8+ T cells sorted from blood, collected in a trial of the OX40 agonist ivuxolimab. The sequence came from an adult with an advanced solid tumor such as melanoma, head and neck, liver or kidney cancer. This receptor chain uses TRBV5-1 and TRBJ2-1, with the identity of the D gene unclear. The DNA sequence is TGCGCCAGCAGTCAATTACAATTTAATGAGCAGTTCTTC. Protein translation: CASSQLQFNEQFF.